These 4 T cell receptor beta chains came from one sample sequenced in a study of blood T cell repertoires in COVID-19. Clones were sequenced by immunoSEQ multiplex PCR, and TCRdb holds only the in-frame ones, with some missing. The table includes over 140,000 clones, about 77% detected once. The sequenced sample was peripheral blood. Receptors were obtained from a woman aged 50 to 60 with active or convalescent COVID-19.

The V call is TRBV3-1 (or the pseudogene TRBV3-2), the J call TRBJ2-7; the match to TRBD2 covers 10 bases. This CDR3 is built from 16 residues. Trimming removed 1 base from V and 5 bases from J; junction bases left unmatched: 8. Germline V lookup: CDR1 LGHDT, CDR2 YNNKEL (reference sequence). Here the CDR3 DNA reads TGTGCCAGCAGCCAAGTAAGGCCTAGCGGGAGCAACGAGCAGTACTTC. Protein sequence: CASSQVRPSGSNEQYF.

This chain joins TRBV30 and TRBJ1-2, with D possibly TRBD1 on 5 matching bases. This CDR3 contains 13 residues. V gave up 4 bases and J gave up 4 bases, with 13 bases separating them. CDR1 and CDR2 from the germline V gene are GTSNPN and SVGIG (reference sequence). CDR3 in amino acids: CAWTTRETYGYTF. The CDR3 region has the DNA TGTGCCTGGACTACCAGGGAAACCTATGGCTACACCTTC.

This clone has only a few counts. V is TRBV4-3 and J is TRBJ2-3, with a tentative D call TRBD2 (6 bases). Germline V gives CDR1 LGHNA, CDR2 YSLEER. Trimming took off 0 bases at V and 6 bases at J, with 13 bases between the two ends. The CDR3 has 15 residues. CDR3 sequence (DNA): TGCGCCAGCAGCCAAGATCCGGGCGGGGCCGATACGCAGTATTTT. This translates into CASSQDPGGADTQYF.

This chain links TRBV5-6 with TRBJ2-2; TRBD2 aligns across 10 bases. Germline CDR1 SGHDT, CDR2 YYEEEE. V lost 3 bases, J lost 0 bases, and 5 bases stayed unmatched. The CDR3 runs to 17 residues. DNA for the CDR3: TGTGCCAGCAGCTCTATAGCGGGGGGCTCGAACACCGGGGAGCTGTTTTTT. Its translation is CASSSIAGGSNTGELFF.